Only a few counts were recorded for the clone carrying this T cell receptor (beta chain). The antigen remains unidentified. This CDR3 region has 13 residues. V shed 2 bases and J 7 bases; nucleotides not matched to a gene: 5. Per the germline V gene, CDR1 is GTSNPN and CDR2 is SVGIG (reference sequence). These data belong to a study of beta chain features in type 1 diabetes. Reverse transcription of all isolated RNA meant that expressed TCRB transcripts were sequenced. Around 4 million reads per sample were averaged for naive, central memory and regulatory samples. Only in-frame clones appear in the TCRdb table, and some are missing; sequencing was by immunoSEQ multiplex PCR. The sample has about 150,000 clones; 11% are singletons. Study-level points and caveats: PCR might pick shorter templates more often, in the same way for patients and controls. Among all four CD4+ subsets, Type 1 diabetes patients had TCRB CDR3s that were moderately but significantly shorter.

The sample comprised central memory CD4+ T cells from blood. This sequence joins TRBV30 and TRBJ2-7; 10 bases fit TRBD2. The TCR originated in a man younger than 35 in good health. The CDR3 nucleotides read TGTGCCTGGAGTTTTAGCGGGGGGAATGAGCAGTACTTC. It yields the protein CAWSFSGGNEQYF.